These 20 T cell receptor beta chains were all obtained from the same sample, sequenced in a study of T cells after posttransplantation cyclophosphamide. Produced via immunoSEQ multiplex PCR; TCRdb's table is partial and in-frame only. The sample consists of 4,000 to 6,000 clones, less than 80% of them appearing once. The sample consisted of memory CD8+ T cells sorted from blood. The receptors were sampled from a woman aged 55-70 years in good health, CMV-negative, and a related stem cell transplant donor.

This sequence joins TRBV19 and TRBJ2-7; D not resolved. Germline V gives CDR1 LNHDA, CDR2 SQIVND (reference sequence). The CDR3 is 14 amino acids. V was clipped by 3 bases and J by 2 bases, with 11 bases between them. CDR3 coding DNA: TGTGCCAGTAGTATTGTTGGGCGCGCCTACGAGCAGTACTTC. It specifies CASSIVGRAYEQYF.

This clone has just one count. The rearrangement uses TRBV9 and TRBJ2-1; D is perhaps TRBD2 (6 bases). Germline CDR1 is SGDLS and CDR2 is YYNGEE. The V end lost 2 bases, the J end lost 6 bases, and 18 bases lay between the germline ends. The CDR3 sequence is 16 residues long. CDR3 residues: CASSVGGFSVFNEQFF. The CDR3 DNA reads as TGTGCCAGCAGCGTGGGAGGATTCTCCGTTTTCAATGAGCAGTTCTTC.

This chain uses TRBV9 with TRBJ1-1, with D perhaps matching TRBD1 (5 bases). This CDR3 spans 14 amino acids. Germline assignment: CDR1 SGDLS and CDR2 YYNGEE. Trimming stripped 0 bases from V and 4 bases from J, with 10 bases between. The DNA of the CDR3 is TGTGCCAGCAGCGTAGCTGGGGCGGCCACTGAAGCTTTCTTT. Protein sequence: CASSVAGAATEAFF. The variable domain in full, completed from reference TRBV9 and TRBJ1-1, reads DSGVTQTPKHLITATGQRVTLRCSPRSGDLSVYWYQQSLDQGLQFLIQYYNGEERAKGNILERFSAQQFPDLHSELNLSSLELGDSALYFCASSVAGAATEAFFGQGTRLTVV.

The sample holds a few counts of this clone. In nucleotides, the CDR3 is TGTGCCAGCAGTTTGGGGGGACAGGGGACTAACTATGGCTACACCTTC. It is translated as CASSLGGQGTNYGYTF. This chain uses TRBV2 with TRBJ1-2, with 10 nucleotides matching TRBD1. Losses at the gene ends were 5 bases for V and 0 bases for J; bases not matched to a gene: 6. From germline, CDR1 is SNHLY and CDR2 FYNNEI. The CDR3 runs to 16 residues.

A few counts support this clone. V and J are TRBV4-1 and TRBJ2-1, with 8 bases fitting TRBD2. V was clipped by 2 bases and J by 5 bases; unmatched bases: 8. Germline CDR1 reads MGHRA; CDR2 reads YSYEKL. CDR3 size: 16 residues. The CDR3 sequence is CASSQRQAGAHNEQFF. CDR3 nucleotide sequence: TGCGCCAGCAGCCAACGACAAGCGGGGGCCCACAATGAGCAGTTCTTC.

This clone was found once. The CDR3 sequence: CASSALGAGSGELFF. The CDR3 nucleotides are TGTGCCAGCAGTGCCCTAGGGGCGGGGTCCGGGGAGCTGTTTTTT. The rearrangement links TRBV6-1 to TRBJ2-2; D might be TRBD2 (6 bases). The V gene's germline CDR1 is MNHNS and CDR2 SASEGT. The ends were cut back, 4 bases at V and 6 bases at J, with 15 bases in the middle. The CDR3 contains 15 residues.

This rearrangement joins TRBV9 to TRBJ1-4; no firm D call. Germline assignment: CDR1 SGDLS and CDR2 YYNGEE. With 0 bases removed from V and 8 bases from J, the gap between germline ends came to 11 bases. The CDR3 runs to 14 residues. CDR3 bases: TGTGCCAGCAGCGTAGGAGGTACGCGCGAAAAACTGTTTTTT. Translating gives CASSVGGTREKLFF.

The genes are TRBV18 and TRBJ2-1; 13 bases map to TRBD2. The trim removed 3 bases at V and 9 bases at J, leaving 5 bases unmatched. Germline V CDR1 and CDR2: KGHSH, LQKENI. The CDR3 covers 15 residues. This chain's CDR3 is CASSPTSGRYGEQFF. The CDR3, as DNA: TGTGCCAGCTCACCGACTAGCGGGAGGTATGGTGAGCAGTTCTTC.

This clone appeared a few times. The V call is TRBV19, the J call TRBJ1-2; D not certain. V dropped 5 bases and J dropped 4 bases, with 11 bases sitting between them. Germline assignment: CDR1 LNHDA and CDR2 SQIVND (reference sequence). This CDR3 is built from 13 residues. CDR3 sequence (DNA): TGTGCCAGTAGTCCCGGGTCCTCCTATGGCTACACCTTC. Protein: CASSPGSSYGYTF.

The chain couples TRBV7-8 to TRBJ2-7, with 11 bases that match TRBD2. The CDR3 contains 14 residues. The V gene's germline CDR1 is SGHVS and CDR2 FQNEAQ. V was clipped by 2 bases and J by 4 bases; unmatched bases: 1. CDR3 sequence: CASSLLAGGYEQYF. The CDR3 DNA is TGTGCCAGCAGCTTACTAGCGGGAGGTTACGAGCAGTACTTC.

In its sample, this clone was seen a few times. The chain carries TRBV7-7 and TRBJ2-5; 7 nucleotides match TRBD1. The length of the CDR3 is 16 residues. Germline V gene sequence: CDR1 SSHAT, CDR2 FNYEAQ (reference sequence). With 3 bases clipped from V and 1 base from J, the junction kept 8 bases outside the gene matches. In DNA, the CDR3 is TGTGCCAGCAGCTTGGGACCACAGGGGATCCAAGAGACCCAGTACTTC. Amino acids: CASSLGPQGIQETQYF. Full variable domain (remainder filled in from reference TRBV7-7 and TRBJ2-5): GAGVSQSPRYKVTKRGQDVTLRCDPISSHATLYWYQQALGQGPEFLTYFNYEAQPDKSGLPSDRFSAERPEGSISTLTIQRTEQRDSAMYRCASSLGPQGIQETQYFGPGTRLLVL.

The chain joins TRBV13 to TRBJ2-6, with 10 bases matching TRBD2. The CDR3 has 17 amino acids. V lost 6 bases, J lost 0 bases, and 5 bases stayed unmatched. The germline CDR1 and CDR2 sequences are PRHDT and FYEKMQ (reference sequence). DNA of the CDR3: TGTGCCAGCAGAGAGCGGGGGGGCATCTCTGGGGCCAACGTCCTGACTTTC. It codes for CASRERGGISGANVLTF. The whole variable domain, filled in from reference TRBV13 and TRBJ2-6, reads AAGVIQSPRHLIKEKRETATLKCYPIPRHDTVYWYQQGPGQDPQFLISFYEKMQSDKGSIPDRFSAQQFSDYHSELNMSSLELGDSALYFCASRERGGISGANVLTFGAGSRLTVL.

J is TRBJ2-1 and V is TRBV7-3, with 10 positions matching TRBD2. The CDR3 consists of 15 residues. Germline V gene sequence: CDR1 SGHTA, CDR2 FQGTGA. V was pared by 5 bases and J by 4 bases, with 5 bases of the junction left unmatched. The CDR3 loop reads CASSERGGDYNEQFF. The CDR3 nucleotides are TGTGCCAGCAGCGAGCGGGGGGGGGATTACAATGAGCAGTTCTTC.

This clone was seen a few times. The chain recombines TRBV15 with TRBJ2-7; D is unresolved. The V end lost 5 bases, the J end lost 0 bases, and 14 bases lay between the germline ends. The CDR3 totals 15 residues. The V gene's germline CDR1 is LNHNV and CDR2 YYDKDF (reference sequence). Here the CDR3 DNA reads TGTGCCACCAGCCCCAGCAGGTCCGGCTCCTACGAGCAGTACTTC. It is translated as CATSPSRSGSYEQYF.

This clone was recorded a few times. The V gene is TRBV4-1, the J gene TRBJ1-1; TRBD1 is a possible D gene (6 bases). The germline V and J ends were trimmed by 4 bases and 0 bases, with 18 bases remaining between them. CDR3 length: 17 amino acids. In germline, CDR1 is MGHRA, CDR2 YSYEKL. CDR3: CASSPRGGPTMNTEAFF. DNA of the CDR3: TGCGCCAGCAGCCCTCGGGGGGGCCCTACTATGAACACTGAAGCTTTCTTT.

The chain uses TRBV28 and TRBJ1-2; the D gene is possibly TRBD1 (5 bases). V was clipped by 8 bases and J by 7 bases, with 17 bases between them. The CDR3 length is 13 residues. Per germline, CDR1 MDHEN and CDR2 SYDVKM. The CDR3, as DNA: TGTGCCAGCCTGTATTTTGGGGCTTCTGGCTACACCTTC. Translating it yields CASLYFGASGYTF.

This clone occurred once. This likely reflects a read error, since a far larger clone is one base away. This sequence joins TRBV27 and TRBJ1-5, with D possibly TRBD1 on 5 matching bases. CDR1 and CDR2 from the germline V gene are MNHEY and SMNVEV (reference sequence). V was shortened by 2 bases and J by 7 bases, with 9 bases between the two germline ends. The CDR3 spans 13 residues. As DNA, the CDR3 is TGTGCCAGCAGTTTAGGCAGGGTGCAGCCCCAGCATTTT. This encodes CASSLGRVQPQHF.

The rearrangement joins TRBV27 to TRBJ2-1, with 10 positions matching TRBD2. Germline CDR1 MNHEY, CDR2 SMNVEV (reference sequence). The CDR3 runs to 19 residues. V trimming: 1 base; J trimming: 3 bases; junction bases outside the gene matches: 12. The CDR3 is CASSLFRLAGERNYNEQFF. CDR3 bases: TGTGCCAGCAGTTTATTTAGGCTAGCGGGAGAGCGCAACTACAATGAGCAGTTCTTC.

This chain uses TRBV7-9 with TRBJ1-1; maybe TRBD1 (5 bases). With 8 bases removed from V and 6 bases from J, the gap between germline ends came to 16 bases. Germline V gene lookup returns CDR1 SEHNR and CDR2 FQNEAQ (reference sequence). CDR3 length equals 13 residues. The CDR3 is CASAEKGRAEAFF. The CDR3 DNA follows: TGTGCCAGCGCCGAAAAGGGGAGGGCTGAAGCTTTCTTT.

The chain uses TRBV28 and TRBJ2-1; 9 bases align to TRBD2. This CDR3 comprises 16 residues. V was clipped by 6 bases and J by 9 bases; unmatched bases: 15. Germline lookup yields CDR1 MDHEN and CDR2 SYDVKM. As DNA, the CDR3 is TGTGCCAGCAGCCAAGACGGCGCGGGAGGGCTGGGTGAGCAGTTCTTC. Translated, it gives CASSQDGAGGLGEQFF.